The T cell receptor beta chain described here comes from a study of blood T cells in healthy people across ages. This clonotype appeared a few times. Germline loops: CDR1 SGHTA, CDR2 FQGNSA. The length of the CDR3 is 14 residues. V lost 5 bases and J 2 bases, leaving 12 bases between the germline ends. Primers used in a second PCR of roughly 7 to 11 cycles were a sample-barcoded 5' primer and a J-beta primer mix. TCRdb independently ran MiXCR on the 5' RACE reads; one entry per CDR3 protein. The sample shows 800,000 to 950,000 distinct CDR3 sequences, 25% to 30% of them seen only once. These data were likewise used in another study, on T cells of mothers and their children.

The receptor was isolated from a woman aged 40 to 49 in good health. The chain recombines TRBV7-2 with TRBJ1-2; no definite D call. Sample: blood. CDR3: CASSPSPGNYGYTF. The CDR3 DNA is TGTGCCAGCAGCCCTAGCCCGGGGAACTATGGCTACACCTTC. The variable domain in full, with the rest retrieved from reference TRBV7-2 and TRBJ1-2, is GAGVSQSPSNKVTEKGKDVELRCDPISGHTALYWYRQSLGQGLEFLIYFQGNSAPDKSGLPSDRFSAERTGGSVSTLTIQRTQQEDSAVYLCASSPSPGNYGYTFGSGTRLTVV.